The rows below give T cell receptor beta chains drawn from one sample of a study of shared clonotypes between healthy human individuals. Assay: immunoSEQ multiplex PCR; the TCRdb copy retains only in-frame clones and omits some. The repertoire consists of roughly 2.5 million clones, with around 90% occurring once and the leading ten covering about 0.13%. Sequenced input: naive CD4+ T cells sorted from blood. Every receptor here comes from a man aged 18 to 29 in good health. Both conserved end residues are part of each CDR3. Each record gives: clone size, D gene, J gene, V gene, CDR3 protein, CDR3 DNA. A D gene is named only where the DNA matches it firmly. Not all rows give a size; the values are once, few, many and, for expanded clones, a class.

>.|.|TRBJ2-7|TRBV5-1
CASSLVGTYEQYF
TGCGCCAGCAGCTTGGTAGGCACCTACGAGCAGTACTTC
>once|.|TRBJ2-1|TRBV6-1
CASSEWDFENEQFF
TGTGCCAGCAGTGAGTGGGACTTCGAGAATGAGCAGTTCTTC
>.|TRBD1|TRBJ2-1|TRBV15
CATSIPGTGTYNEQFF
TGTGCCACCAGCATCCCCGGGACAGGGACCTACAATGAGCAGTTCTTC
>.|.|TRBJ1-5|TRBV2
CASSDRGLSNQPQHF
TGTGCCAGCAGTGACAGGGGACTTAGCAATCAGCCCCAGCATTTT
>.|.|TRBJ2-5|TRBV6-5
CASSGGVIETQYF
TGTGCCAGCAGTGGGGGAGTGATAGAGACCCAGTACTTC
>.|.|TRBJ2-5|TRBV7-2
CASSLALHRETQYF
TGTGCCAGCAGCTTAGCCCTCCACCGGGAGACCCAGTACTTC
>.|.|TRBJ2-7|TRBV5-5
CASSRRVGSYEQYF
TGTGCCAGCAGCCGCAGGGTAGGCTCCTACGAGCAGTACTTC
>.|.|TRBJ1-1|TRBV7-9
CASSGPRGTDTEAFF
TGTGCCAGCAGCGGCCCTAGGGGTACAGACACTGAAGCTTTCTTT
>.|.|TRBJ1-5|TRBV7-9
CASSFDSWADQPQHF
TGTGCCAGCAGCTTCGATTCGTGGGCGGATCAGCCCCAGCATTTT
>.|.|TRBJ2-1|TRBV27
CASRSGTINYNEQFF
TGTGCCAGCAGATCCGGGACAATTAACTACAATGAGCAGTTCTTC
>.|TRBD2|TRBJ2-7|TRBV7-2
CASSLVQASGSRGEQYF
TGTGCCAGCAGCTTAGTGCAGGCTAGCGGGAGTCGCGGCGAGCAGTACTTC
>once|.|TRBJ2-7|TRBV6-5
CASSYSRTGVYEQYF
TGTGCCAGCAGTTACTCCCGGACGGGGGTCTACGAGCAGTACTTC
>.|.|TRBJ2-7|TRBV27
CASTGTNSYEQYF
TGTGCCAGCACCGGGACGAATTCCTACGAGCAGTACTTC
>.|TRBD2|TRBJ2-7|TRBV29-1
CSVSSGGGYEQYF
TGCAGCGTCAGCAGTGGGGGGGGCTACGAGCAGTACTTC